This T cell receptor (beta chain) was found in a study of T-cell memory formation after mild COVID-19. MiXCR, applied by TCRdb to the 5' RACE reads, yields one record per CDR3 protein. This sample carries 250,000 to 300,000 distinct CDR3 sequences, approximately 8.4% of them seen once, and the ten largest clones take less than 25%. Germline CDR1 is MNHEY and CDR2 is SMNVEV (reference sequence). V was pared by 5 bases and J by 0 bases, with 8 bases between. There are 14 residues in the CDR3. V usage is TRBV27 and J usage is TRBJ1-5; D call uncertain. The source material was PBMCs or a T cell subset sorted from them (not recorded which). The source of this sequence is a man between 18 and 29 years old who had mild COVID-19 (a few samples of this study predate the infection). Cell type and time point are not known. The CDR3 reads CASSLKHSNQPQHF. The CDR3 bases are TGTGCCAGCAGTCTGAAACATAGCAATCAGCCCCAGCATTTT.